These 18 T cell receptor beta chains were sequenced from one sample in a study of T cell responses to AZD1222 COVID-19 vaccine. Profiling relied on immunoSEQ multiplex PCR, and the TCRdb table lists in-frame clones only, not all of them. The data show 110,000 or so clones, approximately 86% seen once. Material: peripheral blood, obtained 28 days after the second AZD1222 dose. These receptor sequences come from an adult who received the AZD1222 COVID-19 vaccine.

This rearrangement joins TRBV28 to TRBJ1-2; D call uncertain. In germline, CDR1 is MDHEN, CDR2 SYDVKM. The CDR3 covers 15 residues. V shed 1 base and J shed 2 bases, with 11 bases lying between them. The CDR3 region has the DNA TGTGCCAGCAGTTTATTGGCCCCCGGCAACTATGGCTACACCTTC. Protein: CASSLLAPGNYGYTF.

This clone was picked up a small number of times. This chain links TRBV28 with TRBJ1-6; D not certain. V was trimmed by 1 base and J by 8 bases, leaving 6 bases between them. Germline lookup yields CDR1 MDHEN and CDR2 SYDVKM. The length of the CDR3 is 13 residues. This chain's CDR3 is CASSLLIYSPLHF. The CDR3 DNA is TGTGCCAGCAGTTTATTGATTTATTCACCCCTCCACTTT.

The V call is TRBV5-1, the J call TRBJ1-2; TRBD1 agrees at 9 bases. The CDR3 runs 13 residues. Unmatched junction bases numbered 6, after V lost 4 bases and J lost 8 bases. Germline lookup yields CDR1 SGHRS and CDR2 YFSETQ. CDR3 amino acids: CASSLGQGRGYTF. The CDR3 DNA sequence: TGCGCCAGCAGCCTGGGACAGGGCCGGGGCTACACCTTC.

The gene calls are TRBV5-8 and TRBJ1-2; D is undetermined. Germline V gene data show CDR1 as SGHTS and CDR2 as YDEGEE. Trimming cost V 0 bases and J 10 bases, with 7 bases left between them. The CDR3 is made up of 11 amino acids. The CDR3 region has the DNA TGTGCCAGCAGCTTGGGCCCTTTCTACACCTTC. Translated, it gives CASSLGPFYTF.

The chain joins TRBV28 to TRBJ1-2, with unresolved D. The germline V and J ends were trimmed by 6 bases and 4 bases, with 15 bases remaining between them. This CDR3 has 14 amino acids. CDR1 MDHEN and CDR2 SYDVKM come from the germline V gene. The CDR3 region has the DNA TGTGCCAGCAGCTTGACGAGGAGGAGCTATGGCTACACCTTC. Protein product: CASSLTRRSYGYTF.

The chain combines TRBV19 with TRBJ2-2; D gene ambiguous. V lost 5 bases and J lost 5, with 9 bases in between. This CDR3 is 13 amino acids long. Per the germline V gene, CDR1 is LNHDA and CDR2 is SQIVND (reference sequence). CDR3 loop: CASSRTGTGELFF. The CDR3 nucleotides read TGTGCCAGTAGTCGGACCGGGACCGGGGAGCTGTTTTTT.

About this clone itself: Different DNA sequences within this sample yield the same CDR3. V gene TRBV18 combines with J gene TRBJ1-6; a possible D gene is TRBD1 (5 bases). Trimming left V 2 bases short and J 0 bases short, with 14 bases between. Germline V gene data show CDR1 as KGHSH and CDR2 as LQKENI. The CDR3 has 18 amino acids. The CDR3 loop reads CASSPGAGGSSYNSPLHF. The DNA for the CDR3 is TGTGCCAGCTCACCAGGGGCAGGAGGTAGCTCCTATAATTCACCCCTCCACTTT.

This chain joins TRBV5-1 and TRBJ1-5; 8 nucleotides line up with TRBD1. CDR1 and CDR2 (germline): SGHRS, YFSETQ. Unmatched junction bases numbered 9, after V lost 5 bases and J lost 2 bases. This CDR3 is built from 16 residues. The chain's CDR3 is CASRPQGVVCNQPQHF. The DNA for the CDR3 is TGCGCCAGCAGACCACAGGGGGTTGTATGCAATCAGCCCCAGCATTTT.

The genes are TRBV19 and TRBJ2-1, with 8 bases lining up with TRBD2. With 6 bases clipped from V and 9 bases from J, the junction kept 7 bases outside the gene matches. The CDR3 covers 13 residues. Per the germline V gene, CDR1 is LNHDA and CDR2 is SQIVND (reference sequence). This CDR3 is CASRTRAGVEQFF. The CDR3, as DNA: TGTGCCAGTAGAACTCGAGCGGGGGTTGAGCAGTTCTTC.

DNA of the CDR3: TGTGCCAGCAGCCAAGGGCCAGCTAACTATGGCTACACCTTC. It translates to CASSQGPANYGYTF. The rearrangement joins TRBV14 to TRBJ1-2; D is ambiguous. Between the trimmed V and J ends, which lost 1 base and 0 bases, there was a span of 6 bases. Germline CDR1 is SGHDN and CDR2 is FVKESK. The CDR3 extends over 14 amino acids. The entire variable domain, with the rest obtained from reference TRBV14 and TRBJ1-2, is as follows: EAGVTQFPSHSVIEKGQTVTLRCDPISGHDNLYWYRRVMGKEIKFLLHFVKESKQDESGMPNNRFLAERTGGTYSTLKVQPAELEDSGVYFCASSQGPANYGYTFGSGTRLTVV.

The V call is TRBV2, the J call TRBJ1-4; 9 bases line up with TRBD1. This CDR3 has 17 residues. The germline V gene has CDR1 SNHLY and CDR2 FYNNEI. J lost 2 bases, V lost 4 bases, and 8 bases had no gene match. CDR3 sequence: CASSATGGVRTNEKLFF. CDR3 coding DNA: TGTGCCAGCAGTGCGACAGGGGGTGTGCGGACTAATGAAAAACTGTTTTTT.

The chain has TRBV7-8 and TRBJ1-4; maybe TRBD1 (5 bases). CDR3 size: 15 residues. Germline-derived CDR1 and CDR2 are SGHVS and FQNEAQ. Trimming shortened V by 5 bases and J by 8 bases, and 18 bases separated the two germline ends. The CDR3 DNA sequence: TGTGCCAGCAGCGTCCAGGACACCGGACGGGAAAAACTGTTTTTT. This codes for CASSVQDTGREKLFF.

The chain joins TRBV2 to TRBJ1-1; maybe TRBD1 (6 bases). Germline values: CDR1 SNHLY, CDR2 FYNNEI. The CDR3 extends over 13 amino acids. V dropped 7 bases and J dropped 5 bases, with 14 bases sitting between them. As DNA, the CDR3 is TGTGCCAGCATCTCAGGGGCGAGAACTGAAGCTTTCTTT. Translation gives CASISGARTEAFF.

This chain links TRBV9 with TRBJ1-2, with TRBD1 as a possible D gene (5 bases). Trimming took off 3 bases at V and 4 bases at J, with 7 bases between the two ends. This CDR3 has 12 amino acids. Germline V gene sequence: CDR1 SGDLS, CDR2 YYNGEE. CDR3 nucleotide sequence: TGTGCCAGCAGCGCAGGGATCTATGGCTACACCTTC. It encodes CASSAGIYGYTF.

This clone was seen once. V gene TRBV6-5 combines with J gene TRBJ1-2, with D possibly being TRBD1 (5 bases). V was clipped by 2 bases and J by 4 bases, with 14 bases between them. CDR3 length: 15 amino acids. CDR1 is MNHEY and CDR2 is SVGAGI in the germline V gene. The chain's CDR3 is CASSYNRGGGYGYTF. In DNA, the CDR3 is TGTGCCAGCAGTTACAATCGGGGGGGAGGCTATGGCTACACCTTC.

The chain recombines TRBV6-5 with TRBJ2-7; 10 nucleotides match TRBD1. Germline V gives CDR1 MNHEY, CDR2 SVGAGI. This CDR3 is built from 13 residues. V dropped 6 bases and J dropped 6; count of bases not matched to a gene: 5. The CDR3 nucleotides read TGTGCCAGCAGCCGGGACAGGGGTGGCGAGCAGTACTTC. It encodes CASSRDRGGEQYF.

The chain recombines TRBV29-1 with TRBJ2-7; D might be TRBD1 (6 bases). The ends were cut back, 3 bases at V and 8 bases at J, with 14 bases in the middle. The CDR3 loop spans 12 amino acids. Germline V gene lookup returns CDR1 SQVTM and CDR2 ANQGSEA. The CDR3 coding sequence is TGCAGCGTTGATATCGACAGGACAAAGCAGTACTTC. Amino acid sequence: CSVDIDRTKQYF.

The chain joins TRBV30 to TRBJ1-2, with D tentatively TRBD1 (6 bases). Germline CDR1 reads GTSNPN; CDR2 reads SVGIG (reference sequence). Trimming shortened V by 3 bases and J by 2 bases, and 13 bases separated the two germline ends. This CDR3 has 14 amino acids. CDR3 amino acids: CAWSRGIPNYGYTF. Here the CDR3 DNA reads TGTGCCTGGAGCAGGGGCATACCCAACTATGGCTACACCTTC.